Below, 4 T cell receptor beta chains from the same sample are listed, as sequenced in a study of identical twins. From the 5' RACE reads, TCRdb called clonotypes with MiXCR, one entry per CDR3 protein. The sample lists some 250,000 distinct CDR3 sequences; over 5.5% were seen once. A further study also used this sample, focusing on T cells expressing NK-cell markers.

Sequenced input: CD8+ T cells sorted from blood. The origin of the receptors is a woman under 30 in good health.

The rearrangement joins TRBV5-1 to TRBJ2-5; 11 nucleotides align to TRBD1. Per the germline V gene, CDR1 is SGHRS and CDR2 is YFSETQ. The length of the CDR3 is 15 residues. V trimming: 4 bases; J trimming: 5 bases; junction bases outside the gene matches: 7. The CDR3 loop is CASSLGQGVSETQYF. The CDR3 coding sequence is TGCGCCAGCAGCCTGGGACAGGGGGTCTCCGAGACCCAGTACTTC.

This clonotype was counted a few times. The CDR3 sequence is CASKGVGEDGETQYF. The CDR3 DNA is TGTGCCAGCAAAGGGGTAGGGGAAGATGGGGAGACCCAGTACTTC. The chain is built from TRBV12-3 or TRBV12-4 and TRBJ2-5; D perhaps matches TRBD1 (5 bases). The CDR3 loop spans 15 amino acids. V lost 7 bases and J 5 bases, leaving 20 bases between the germline ends.

The V and J genes are TRBV5-5 and TRBJ2-7; TRBD1 or TRBD2 may be the D gene (5 bases each). Germline CDR1 reads SGHKS; CDR2 reads YYEKEE (reference sequence). V was trimmed by 7 bases and J by 7 bases, leaving 15 bases between them. The CDR3 consists of 12 residues. The CDR3 is CASGPGPGEQYF. DNA of the CDR3: TGTGCCAGCGGCCCGGGGCCGGGGGAGCAGTACTTC.

Ten or more counts support this clonotype. This chain uses TRBV14 with TRBJ2-7, with TRBD1 matching over 8 bases. The CDR3 is 14 residues long. J lost 6 bases, V lost 1 base, and 5 bases had no gene match. Germline V CDR1 and CDR2: SGHDN, FVKESK. CDR3 bases: TGTGCCAGCAGCCAAGCCAGGGGGCTTTCCGAGCAGTACTTC. It specifies CASSQARGLSEQYF.